The rows below give T cell receptor beta chains drawn from one sample of a study of CD8+ T cells in alopecia areata. Here immunoSEQ multiplex PCR was the method, and the copy in TCRdb shows in-frame clones only, minus some. The sample includes about 140,000 clones, roughly 46% of them seen just once. This material consisted of CD4+ T cells sorted from blood, taken at week 0. These receptors were collected from a human donor with alopecia areata. Each CDR3 is given with its conserved first and last residue. D genes are given only for firm matches. Not all rows give a size; the values are once, few, many and, for expanded clones, a class.

.	TRBV30	.	TRBJ1-5	CASARGHNQPQHF	TGTGCGTCGGCCAGGGGCCACAATCAGCCCCAGCATTTT
TRBD1	TRBV4-1	few	TRBJ1-3	CASSQVDRVPGNTIYF	TGCGCCAGCAGCCAGGTGGACAGGGTCCCTGGAAACACCATATATTTT
TRBD2	TRBV7-8	.	TRBJ2-1	CASSLGTSGPQEQFF	TGTGCCAGCAGCTTAGGGACTAGCGGGCCACAGGAGCAGTTCTTC
.	TRBV15	.	TRBJ2-7	CATSRDLEVYEQYF	TGTGCCACCAGCAGAGATTTGGAGGTGTACGAGCAGTACTTC
.	TRBV29-1	.	TRBJ1-2	CSALEGTADGYTF	TGCAGCGCCTTGGAGGGGACGGCCGATGGCTACACCTTC
.	TRBV19	.	TRBJ1-5	CASSSGEPQHF	TGTGCCAGTAGTTCAGGGGAGCCCCAGCATTTT
TRBD2	TRBV7-2	.	TRBJ2-5	CASSPGGFGETQYF	TGTGCCAGCAGCCCGGGGGGATTCGGGGAGACCCAGTACTTC
.	TRBV6-5	few	TRBJ2-3	CASREGRTDTQYF	TGTGCCAGCAGGGAGGGGCGCACAGATACGCAGTATTTT
TRBD2	TRBV7-9	few	TRBJ2-1	CASSSPWTSGRSFEQFF	TGTGCCAGCAGCTCTCCGTGGACTAGCGGGAGGTCATTTGAGCAGTTCTTC
.	TRBV7-2	.	TRBJ2-7	CASSPERLSYEQYF	TGTGCCAGCAGCCCGGAGCGCCTCTCCTACGAGCAGTACTTC
.	TRBV27	.	TRBJ1-2	CASSEGTFRGYTF	TGTGCCAGCAGTGAAGGGACTTTCCGCGGCTACACCTTC
.	TRBV11-2	.	TRBJ2-7	CASSEAGTTSYEQYF	TGTGCCAGCAGCGAGGCGGGCACTACCTCCTACGAGCAGTACTTC
TRBD2	TRBV30	few	TRBJ2-1	CAWSRGGTRLNEQFF	TGTGCCTGGAGTAGGGGAGGGACTCGCCTCAATGAGCAGTTCTTC
TRBD2	TRBV7-2	.	TRBJ2-2	CASSPNGGSNTGELFF	TGTGCCAGCAGCCCGAACGGGGGGTCGAACACCGGGGAGCTGTTTTTT
.	TRBV5-1	.	TRBJ2-7	CASSLETPSAGEQYF	TGCGCCAGCAGCCTCGAAACCCCTTCTGCTGGGGAGCAGTACTTC
.	TRBV19	.	TRBJ2-1	CASSLRRGGYNEQFF	TGTGCCAGTAGCCTCAGGAGGGGGGGGTACAATGAGCAGTTCTTC
.	TRBV15	.	TRBJ1-5	CATSRVRTNQPQHF	TGTGCCACCAGCAGAGTACGGACAAATCAGCCCCAGCATTTT
.	TRBV6-6	.	TRBJ2-2	CASSYSQNTGELFF	TGTGCCAGCAGTTACAGTCAGAACACCGGGGAGCTGTTTTTT
.	TRBV28	.	TRBJ2-6	CASSFSPSDRRGGANVLTF	TGTGCCAGCAGTTTTAGCCCGTCGGATCGCCGGGGTGGGGCCAACGTCCTGACTTTC
.	TRBV28	few	TRBJ1-1	CASSLPGGGNTEAFF	TGTGCCAGCAGTTTACCGGGAGGGGGTAACACTGAAGCTTTCTTT
.	TRBV29-1	few	TRBJ2-6	CSATENGANVLTF	TGCAGCGCGACGGAGAATGGGGCCAACGTCCTGACTTTC
TRBD2	TRBV6-6	many	TRBJ2-7	CASNTLAGESEQYF	TGTGCCAGCAATACACTAGCGGGAGAAAGCGAGCAGTACTTC